The 14 T cell receptor beta chains below all came from one sample that was sequenced in a study of breast tumors, draining lymph nodes, adjacent tissues. Breast cancer patients provided tissue from their axillary draining lymph nodes. One entry per CDR3 protein, called by TCRdb with MiXCR from the multiplex PCR reads. The sample records about 200,000 distinct CDR3 sequences, 34% being singletons. The sequencing sample was made of axillary lymph node tissue. The receptors were gathered from a female donor with breast cancer. Some clones in this sample may be carry-over from other donors' samples.

The J gene is TRBJ1-4, the V gene TRBV7-3; 8 bases match TRBD1. From germline, CDR1 is SGHTA and CDR2 FQGTGA. After removal of 5 bases from V and 5 bases from J, the junction contained 7 bases not matched to a gene. This CDR3 contains 15 residues. This CDR3 reads CASSDTGGSNEKLFF. The DNA for the CDR3 is TGTGCCAGCAGCGATACAGGGGGGTCGAATGAAAAACTGTTTTTT.

This rearrangement joins TRBV5-1 to TRBJ1-2; possible D gene TRBD1, 6 bases. Trimming removed 4 bases from V and 4 bases from J, with 14 bases in between. This CDR3 contains 14 residues. Germline lookup yields CDR1 SGHRS and CDR2 YFSETQ. The CDR3: CASSPVGASYGYTF. The CDR3, as DNA: TGCGCCAGCAGCCCCGTGGGGGCTAGCTATGGCTACACCTTC.

J is TRBJ2-7 and V is TRBV7-9; 9 nucleotides agree with TRBD1. The DNA end favors TRBJ2-1, so the J call may be wrong. Germline assignment: CDR1 SEHNR and CDR2 FQNEAQ (reference sequence). The CDR3 sequence is 14 residues long. CDR3 DNA: TGTGCCAGCAGCCTCTCGACCGGGACAGGGGAGCAGTTCTTC. Its translation is CASSLSTGTGEQFF.

The chain has TRBV27 and TRBJ2-1, with 7 bases fitting TRBD2. The CDR3 runs to 16 residues. Germline V gives CDR1 MNHEY, CDR2 SMNVEV (reference sequence). V shed 0 bases, J shed 0 bases, and the junction held 2 bases outside the gene matches. The CDR3 DNA reads as TGTGCCAGCAGTTTATCCGCGGGAGCCTCCTACAATGAGCAGTTCTTC. This translates into CASSLSAGASYNEQFF.

This clonotype was found many times. V and J are TRBV7-8 and TRBJ1-5; possibly TRBD1 for D (5 bases). V was shortened by 0 bases and J by 5 bases, with 14 bases between the two germline ends. Germline V gene lookup returns CDR1 SGHVS and CDR2 FQNEAQ. CDR3 size: 16 residues. CDR3 in amino acids: CASSLAGGTADQPQHF. Written as DNA, the CDR3 is TGTGCCAGCAGCTTAGCTGGCGGGACCGCAGATCAGCCCCAGCATTTT.

On this clonotype: Since a much larger clone is just one base distant, this may be a read error. The J gene is TRBJ2-1, the V gene TRBV11-2, with D perhaps TRBD2 (6 bases). V lost 2 bases, J lost 0 bases, and 11 bases lay in between. Germline V CDR1 and CDR2: SGHAT, FQNNGV. The CDR3 extends over 16 amino acids. The CDR3 is CASSLFSGASYNEQFF. In DNA, the CDR3 is TGTGCCAGCAGCTTATTTAGCGGAGCCTCCTACAATGAGCAGTTCTTC.

The rearrangement links TRBV15 to TRBJ2-1; 7 nucleotides line up with TRBD2. Germline V CDR1 and CDR2: LNHNV, YYDKDF (reference sequence). The junction had 7 bases not matched to a gene; V was cut back by 6 bases and J by 5 bases. The CDR3 loop spans 14 amino acids. CDR3 loop: CATRRTRRDNEQFF. CDR3 nucleotide sequence: TGTGCCACCAGGCGGACTAGACGGGACAATGAGCAGTTCTTC.

This sequence joins TRBV5-4 and TRBJ2-5; weak D call: TRBD1 (5 bases). With 2 bases removed from V and 1 base from J, the gap between germline ends came to 15 bases. This CDR3 spans 16 amino acids. The germline CDR1 and CDR2 sequences are SGHNT and YYREEE (reference sequence). The CDR3 is CASSLGAGHPQETQYF. CDR3 nucleotides: TGTGCCAGCAGCTTAGGGGCTGGGCATCCCCAAGAGACCCAGTACTTC.

In regard to this clonotype: A read error is possible here, since a much larger clone lies one base away. This chain joins TRBV19 and TRBJ2-7, with D possibly matching TRBD2 (5 bases). This CDR3 is built from 14 residues. In germline, CDR1 is LNHDA, CDR2 SQIVND (reference sequence). Deletions cut 1 base from V and 2 bases from J, with 9 bases between. CDR3 DNA: TGTGCCAGTAGTATAGGTCAGAGGGCCTACGAGCAGTACTTC. Encoded protein: CASSIGQRAYEQYF.

This clonotype appeared many times. The genes are TRBV7-2 and TRBJ2-3, with TRBD1 as a possible D gene (6 bases). The CDR3 has 16 amino acids. Germline CDR1 and CDR2: SGHTA and FQGNSA. Trimming stripped 1 base from V and 4 bases from J, with 15 bases between. The CDR3 region has the DNA TGTGCCAGCAGCTTAGTCCAGGCAGGGGTGGCAGATACGCAGTATTTT. Protein sequence: CASSLVQAGVADTQYF.

J is TRBJ2-1 and V is TRBV18; TRBD1 might be the D (6 bases). Trimming stripped 5 bases from V and 9 bases from J, with 20 bases between. CDR3 length: 15 residues. Germline V gives CDR1 KGHSH, CDR2 LQKENI. The CDR3 DNA is TGTGCCAGCTCATTCAGGGGTCGAGGGATCGGTGAGCAGTTCTTC. Its protein is CASSFRGRGIGEQFF.

With regard to this clonotype: A much more abundant neighbour one base away suggests this may be a read error. The CDR3 protein is CSARDRRGQPYEKLFF. DNA of the CDR3: TGCAGTGCTAGAGATCGGCGGGGGCAACCATACGAAAAACTGTTTTTT. The rearrangement joins TRBV20-1 to TRBJ1-4, with a tentative D call TRBD1 (6 bases). V was trimmed by 0 bases and J by 8 bases, leaving 19 bases between them. The CDR3 covers 16 residues. Looked up from germline, CDR1 is DFQATT and CDR2 is SNEGSKA (reference sequence).

In this sample, this clonotype turned up many times. The chain links TRBV6-5 to TRBJ1-5; D might be TRBD1 (5 bases). Trimming removed 6 bases from V and 5 bases from J, with 17 bases in between. Looked up from germline, CDR1 is MNHEY and CDR2 is SVGAGI. The CDR3 is 15 residues long. CDR3 coding DNA: TGTGCCAGCAGCGACCCGAGGGCAGGGCATCAGCCCCAGCATTTT. Its translation: CASSDPRAGHQPQHF.

This clonotype was seen a single time. The DNA is omitted, as the CDR3 cannot be located on it reliably, and the CDR3 follows TCRdb's listing. The genes are TRBV7-3 and TRBJ2-7; the table's D call, TRBD2, was not checked against the DNA. The CDR3 length equals 23 residues, ends included. Germline V lookup: CDR1 SGHTA, CDR2 FQGTGA. This chain's CDR3 is CASSFYICSARGGLGASGSEQYF.